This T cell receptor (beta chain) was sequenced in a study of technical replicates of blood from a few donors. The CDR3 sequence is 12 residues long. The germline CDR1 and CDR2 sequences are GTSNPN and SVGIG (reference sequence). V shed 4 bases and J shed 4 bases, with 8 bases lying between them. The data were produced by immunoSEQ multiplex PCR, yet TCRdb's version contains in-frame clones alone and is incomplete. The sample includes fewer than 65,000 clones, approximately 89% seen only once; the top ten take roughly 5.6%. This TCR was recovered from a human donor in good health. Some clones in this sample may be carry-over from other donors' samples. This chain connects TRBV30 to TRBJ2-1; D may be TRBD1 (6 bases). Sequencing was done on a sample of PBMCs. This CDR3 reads CAWTDRYNEQFF. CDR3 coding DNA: TGTGCCTGGACGGACAGATACAATGAGCAGTTCTTC.